Below are 11 T cell receptor beta chains sequenced from a single sample in a study of shared clonotypes between healthy human individuals (dated by TCRdb to 2019 to 2021). Library construction relied on the immunoSEQ multiplex PCR assay. Drawn from immuneACCESS, this table holds only the in-frame rearrangements with V and J called that TCRdb kept. Clones are partly lost; checked studies trace under half to an unresolved V gene and leave the rest unexplained. In this sample the table shows approximately 2.1 million clones, approximately 93% of which occur a single time. The ten largest account for 0.35% to 0.5% of the sample. Specimen: naive CD4+ T cells from PBMCs. The cell subset or site label of this sample denotes: CD45RA+ positively selected. Every receptor here comes from a man in his late teens or twenties in good health. Some clones in this sample may be carry-over from other donors' samples.

The CDR3 region is CASSLTRDTEAFF. DNA for the CDR3: TGTGCCAGCAGCTTGACGAGGGACACTGAAGCTTTCTTT. The chain employs TRBV5-5 and TRBJ1-1, with unresolved D. The CDR3 contains 13 residues. V was trimmed by 1 base and J by 3 bases, leaving 7 bases between them. Germline CDR1 SGHKS, CDR2 YYEKEE (reference sequence). The whole variable domain, remainder taken from reference TRBV5-5 and TRBJ1-1, is DAGVTQSPTHLIKTRGQQVTLRCSPISGHKSVSWYQQVLGQGPQFIFQYYEKEERGRGNFPDRFSARQFPNYSSELNVNALLLGDSALYLCASSLTRDTEAFFGQGTRLTVV.

J is TRBJ2-5 and V is TRBV6-1, with D tentatively TRBD1 or TRBD2 (5 bases each). In germline, CDR1 is MNHNS, CDR2 SASEGT. Trimming stripped 4 bases from V and 4 bases from J, with 16 bases between. The CDR3 is 15 residues long. CDR3 in DNA: TGTGCCAGCAGTGGGGACCACTGGGGGTTAGAGACCCAGTACTTC. Translating gives CASSGDHWGLETQYF.

The chain combines TRBV18 with TRBJ1-2, with 8 bases lining up with TRBD1. CDR1 is KGHSH and CDR2 is LQKENI in the germline V gene. V shed 6 bases and J 6 bases; nucleotides not matched to a gene: 9. The CDR3 consists of 14 residues. Here the CDR3 reads CASSATGDLNGYTF. Written as DNA, the CDR3 is TGTGCCAGCTCGGCGACAGGGGATTTAAATGGCTACACCTTC.

The rearrangement uses TRBV5-1 and TRBJ2-5; 14 bases are a match to TRBD2. Germline trimming cut 6 bases from V and 4 bases from J; bases unmatched to any gene: 2. The germline gives CDR1 SGHRS, CDR2 YFSETQ. The CDR3 contains 14 residues. As DNA, the CDR3 is TGCGCCAGCACTGGGACTAGCGGGAGAGAGACCCAGTACTTC. Translation: CASTGTSGRETQYF.

The V gene is TRBV19, the J gene TRBJ2-3, with D possibly being TRBD1 or TRBD2 (5 bases each). Trimming shortened V by 6 bases and J by 7 bases, and 26 bases separated the two germline ends. CDR3 length: 17 amino acids. Germline V lookup: CDR1 LNHDA, CDR2 SQIVND (reference sequence). The CDR3 nucleotides read TGTGCCAGTAGAAGGGGACCCGGGACCAAATTTTCAAATACGCAGTATTTT. Translation gives CASRRGPGTKFSNTQYF.

The gene calls are TRBV2 and TRBJ2-3; 9 bases agree with TRBD2. This CDR3 is built from 14 residues. CDR1 SNHLY and CDR2 FYNNEI come from the germline V gene. J was trimmed by 5 bases and V by 7 bases; bases with no gene match: 7. The CDR3 sequence is CASKRGLALDTQYF. DNA for the CDR3: TGTGCCAGCAAGAGAGGACTAGCGTTAGATACGCAGTATTTT.

The chain uses TRBV7-2 and TRBJ1-1, with D perhaps TRBD1 (6 bases). The germline V gene encodes CDR1 SGHTA and CDR2 FQGNSA. V dropped 5 bases and J dropped 11 bases, with 27 bases sitting between them. The CDR3 is 16 residues long. The CDR3 DNA is TGTGCCAGCAGCCCCATAAGTGGCAGGGGCCTTCCGAGGGCTTTCTTT. Translating it yields CASSPISGRGLPRAFF.

V is TRBV28 and J is TRBJ2-2; 9 nucleotides agree with TRBD1. The V gene end was trimmed by 8 bases and the J gene end by 6 bases; junction bases not matched to a gene: 10. The CDR3 is 15 residues long. Germline V gene data show CDR1 as MDHEN and CDR2 as SYDVKM. The CDR3 bases are TGTGCCAGCGGCGGACAGGGGAAGTTTCCCGGGGAGCTGTTTTTT. Translated: CASGGQGKFPGELFF.

The rearrangement links TRBV7-9 to TRBJ1-6; D gene unclear. CDR1 is SEHNR and CDR2 is FQNEAQ in the germline V gene (reference sequence). The CDR3 sequence is 13 residues long. Between the trimmed V and J ends, which lost 3 bases and 7 bases, there was a span of 7 bases. In DNA form, the CDR3 reads TGTGCCAGCAGCTTCCCGGTCAATTCACCCCTCCACTTT. Protein sequence: CASSFPVNSPLHF.

The chain combines TRBV7-3 with TRBJ2-1; perhaps TRBD2 as D (5 bases). Germline V gene lookup returns CDR1 SGHTA and CDR2 FQGTGA. Trimming took off 1 base at V and 4 bases at J, with 14 bases between the two ends. This CDR3 region has 16 residues. This CDR3 is CASSLIGGLQYNEQFF. Here the CDR3 DNA reads TGTGCCAGCAGCTTAATAGGCGGGCTGCAATACAATGAGCAGTTCTTC.

This clone has a handful of counts. This chain connects TRBV5-6 to TRBJ1-2; D call uncertain. Germline lookup yields CDR1 SGHDT and CDR2 YYEEEE. Trimming removed 4 bases at V and 7 bases at J, with 17 bases between. The CDR3 is 14 residues long. DNA for the CDR3: TGTGCCAGCAGCCACCGGGAGGTTCGCGGTGGCTACACCTTC. As protein: CASSHREVRGGYTF.